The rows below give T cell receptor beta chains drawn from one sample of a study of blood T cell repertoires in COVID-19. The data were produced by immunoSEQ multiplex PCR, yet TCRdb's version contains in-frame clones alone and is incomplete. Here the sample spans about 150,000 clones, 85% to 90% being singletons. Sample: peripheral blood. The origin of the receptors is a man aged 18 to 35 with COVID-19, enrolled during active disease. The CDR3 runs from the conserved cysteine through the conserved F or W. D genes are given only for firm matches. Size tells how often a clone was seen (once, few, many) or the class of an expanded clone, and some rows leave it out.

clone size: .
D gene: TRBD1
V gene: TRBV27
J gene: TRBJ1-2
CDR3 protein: CASSVGTGYGYTF
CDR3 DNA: TGTGCCAGCAGTGTCGGGACAGGGTATGGCTACACCTTC

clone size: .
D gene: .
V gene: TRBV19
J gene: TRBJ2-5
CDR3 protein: CASSEGVQETQYF
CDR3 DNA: TGTGCCAGTAGTGAGGGGGTCCAAGAGACCCAGTACTTC

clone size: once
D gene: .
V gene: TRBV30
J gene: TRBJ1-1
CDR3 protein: CAWTPGAATEAFF
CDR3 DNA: TGTGCCTGGACCCCAGGGGCCGCCACTGAAGCTTTCTTT

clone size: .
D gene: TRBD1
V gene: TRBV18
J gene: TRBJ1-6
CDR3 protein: CASSAFSGTGPNLSNSPLHF
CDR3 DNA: TGTGCCAGCTCAGCCTTCTCCGGGACAGGGCCGAACTTGAGTAATTCACCCCTCCACTTT

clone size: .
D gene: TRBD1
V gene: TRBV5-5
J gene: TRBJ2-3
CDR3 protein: CASSLGVRGLDTQYF
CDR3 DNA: TGTGCCAGCAGCTTGGGGGTCAGGGGGCTAGATACGCAGTATTTT

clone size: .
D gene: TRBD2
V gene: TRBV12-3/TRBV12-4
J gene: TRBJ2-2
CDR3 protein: CASTSGSAGELFF
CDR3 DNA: TGTGCCAGCACCAGCGGGAGTGCCGGGGAGCTGTTTTTT

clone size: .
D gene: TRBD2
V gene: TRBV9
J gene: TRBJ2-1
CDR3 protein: CASSVGGGLLHEQFF
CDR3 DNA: TGTGCCAGCAGCGTTGGGGGAGGGCTTCTCCATGAGCAGTTCTTC

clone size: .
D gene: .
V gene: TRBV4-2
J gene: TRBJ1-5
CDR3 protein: CASSKQISQPQHF
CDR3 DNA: TGTGCCAGCAGCAAACAAATCAGTCAGCCCCAGCATTTT

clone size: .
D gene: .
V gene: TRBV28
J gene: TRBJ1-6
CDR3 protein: CASSLGIWGLGASPLHF
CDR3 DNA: TGTGCCAGCAGTTTAGGGATTTGGGGGCTAGGGGCATCACCCCTCCACTTT

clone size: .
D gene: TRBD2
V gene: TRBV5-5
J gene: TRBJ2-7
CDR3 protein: CASSSRPGGTYEQYF
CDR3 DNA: TGTGCCAGCAGCTCCAGGCCGGGAGGGACCTACGAGCAGTACTTC

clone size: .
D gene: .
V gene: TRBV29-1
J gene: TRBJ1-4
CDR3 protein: CSVAAGGGEKLFF
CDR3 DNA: TGCAGCGTCGCCGCGGGGGGTGGGGAAAAACTGTTTTTT

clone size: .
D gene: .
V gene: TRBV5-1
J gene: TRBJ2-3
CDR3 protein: CASSLQGVGTDTQYF
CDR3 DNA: TGCGCCAGCAGCTTACAGGGCGTTGGCACAGATACGCAGTATTTT

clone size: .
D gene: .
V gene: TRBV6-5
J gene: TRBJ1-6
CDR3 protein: CASSYSTGYNSPLHF
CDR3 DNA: TGTGCCAGCAGTTACTCGACGGGGTATAATTCACCCCTCCACTTT

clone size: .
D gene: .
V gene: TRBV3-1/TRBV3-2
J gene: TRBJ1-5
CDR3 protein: CASSQAGGNQPQHF
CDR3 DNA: TGTGCCAGCAGCCAAGCAGGGGGCAATCAGCCCCAGCATTTT

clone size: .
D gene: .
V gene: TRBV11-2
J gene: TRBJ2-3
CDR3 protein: CASSLVKVQGTRTDTQYF
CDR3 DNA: TGTGCCAGCAGCTTAGTTAAGGTTCAGGGAACCCGCACAGATACGCAGTATTTT

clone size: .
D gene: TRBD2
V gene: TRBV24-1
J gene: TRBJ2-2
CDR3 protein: CATSDLAGDPSGELFF
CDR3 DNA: TGTGCCACCAGTGATTTGGCGGGAGATCCCTCCGGGGAGCTGTTTTTT

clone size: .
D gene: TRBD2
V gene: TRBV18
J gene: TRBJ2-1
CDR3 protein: CASSPTSGSSYNEQFF
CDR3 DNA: TGTGCCAGCTCACCGACTAGCGGCAGCTCCTACAATGAGCAGTTCTTC

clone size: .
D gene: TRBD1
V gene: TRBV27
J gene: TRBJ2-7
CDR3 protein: CASSLRTGRHEQYF
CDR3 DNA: TGTGCCAGCAGTTTGCGGACAGGGCGCCACGAGCAGTACTTC

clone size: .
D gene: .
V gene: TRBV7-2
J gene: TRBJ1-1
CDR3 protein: CASSLTQGLGEAFF
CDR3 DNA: TGTGCCAGCAGCTTAACCCAGGGTTTGGGGGAAGCTTTCTTT

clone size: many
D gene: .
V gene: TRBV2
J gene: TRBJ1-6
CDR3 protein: CASSGPGVDDSPLHF
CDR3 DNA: TGTGCCAGCAGTGGTCCAGGGGTTGATGATTCACCCCTCCACTTT

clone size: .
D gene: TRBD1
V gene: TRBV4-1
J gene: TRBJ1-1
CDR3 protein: CASSQDRGQVGWYTEAFF
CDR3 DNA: TGCGCCAGCAGCCAAGACAGGGGGCAAGTGGGGTGGTACACTGAAGCTTTCTTT

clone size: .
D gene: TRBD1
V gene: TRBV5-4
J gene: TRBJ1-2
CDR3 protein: CASSRRAQGDGYTF
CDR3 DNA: TGTGCCAGCAGCAGAAGGGCCCAGGGGGATGGCTACACCTTC

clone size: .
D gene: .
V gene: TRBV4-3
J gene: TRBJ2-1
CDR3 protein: CASSQVLAGEQFF
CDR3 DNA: TGCGCCAGCAGCCAAGTCTTGGCGGGGGAGCAGTTCTTC

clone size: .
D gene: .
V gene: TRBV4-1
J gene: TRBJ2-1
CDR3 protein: CASSRRDPTADEQFF
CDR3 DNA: TGCGCCAGCAGCCGGCGGGACCCTACCGCGGATGAGCAGTTCTTC

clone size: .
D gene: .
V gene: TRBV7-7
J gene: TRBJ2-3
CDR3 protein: CASSLDRGTDTQYF
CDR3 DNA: TGTGCTAGCAGCCTGGATCGGGGAACAGATACGCAGTATTTT

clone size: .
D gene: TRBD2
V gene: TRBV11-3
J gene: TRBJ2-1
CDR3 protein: CASSRGGEQFF
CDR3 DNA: TGTGCCAGCAGCCGCGGGGGTGAGCAGTTCTTC

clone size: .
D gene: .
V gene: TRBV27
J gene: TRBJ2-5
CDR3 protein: CASSSGETQYF
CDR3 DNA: TGTGCCAGCAGTTCGGGGGAGACCCAGTACTTC

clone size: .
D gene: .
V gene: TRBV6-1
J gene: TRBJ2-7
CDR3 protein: CASSEGVRQNWYEQYF
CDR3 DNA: TGTGCCAGCAGTGAAGGGGTGCGACAGAACTGGTACGAGCAGTACTTC

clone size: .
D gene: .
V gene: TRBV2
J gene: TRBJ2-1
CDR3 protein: CASGSKYTHEQFF
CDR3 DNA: TGTGCCAGCGGGAGTAAGTACACTCATGAGCAGTTCTTC

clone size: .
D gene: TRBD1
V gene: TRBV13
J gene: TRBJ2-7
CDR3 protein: CASSQFRDRGYEQYF
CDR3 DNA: TGTGCCAGCAGCCAATTCCGGGACAGGGGTTACGAGCAGTACTTC

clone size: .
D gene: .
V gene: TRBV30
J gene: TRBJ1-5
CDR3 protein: CAWSAAGYQPQHF
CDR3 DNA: TGTGCCTGGAGTGCGGCGGGCTATCAGCCCCAGCATTTT

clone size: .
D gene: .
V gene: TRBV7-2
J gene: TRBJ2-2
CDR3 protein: CASRGADLTGELFF
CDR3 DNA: TGTGCCTCCCGGGGGGCGGATCTAACCGGGGAGCTGTTTTTT

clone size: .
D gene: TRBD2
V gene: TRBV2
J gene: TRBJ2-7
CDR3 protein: CASEKGLASDEQYF
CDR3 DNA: TGTGCCAGCGAGAAGGGACTAGCATCTGACGAGCAGTACTTC

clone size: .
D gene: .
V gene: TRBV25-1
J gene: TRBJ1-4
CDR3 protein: CASSEVGGFNEKLFF
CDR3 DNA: TGTGCCAGCAGTGAAGTCGGCGGCTTTAATGAAAAACTGTTTTTT

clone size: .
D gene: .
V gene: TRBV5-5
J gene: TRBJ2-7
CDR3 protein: CASSVQLRGGHYEQYF
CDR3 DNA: TGTGCCAGCAGCGTTCAACTGAGAGGCGGACACTACGAGCAGTACTTC

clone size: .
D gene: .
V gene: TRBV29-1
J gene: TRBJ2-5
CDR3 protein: CSARLAETQYF
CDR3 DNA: TGCAGCGCCCGCCTCGCGGAGACCCAGTACTTC

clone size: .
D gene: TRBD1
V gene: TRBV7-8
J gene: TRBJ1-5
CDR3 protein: CASSLPAGGDRQPQHF
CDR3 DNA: TGTGCCAGCAGCTTACCCGCAGGGGGCGATCGTCAGCCCCAGCATTTT

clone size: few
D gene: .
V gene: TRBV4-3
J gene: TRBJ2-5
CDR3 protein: CASSQDSSGGETQYF
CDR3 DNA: TGCGCCAGCAGCCAAGATAGCAGCGGTGGGGAGACCCAGTACTTC

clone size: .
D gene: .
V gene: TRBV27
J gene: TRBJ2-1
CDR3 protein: CASSFGGLNEQFF
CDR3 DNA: TGTGCCAGCAGTTTCGGTGGGCTCAATGAGCAGTTCTTC

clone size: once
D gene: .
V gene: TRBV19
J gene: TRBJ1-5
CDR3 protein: CASSIRGWGPSNQPQHF
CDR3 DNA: TGTGCCAGTAGTATACGAGGGTGGGGGCCTAGCAATCAGCCCCAGCATTTT

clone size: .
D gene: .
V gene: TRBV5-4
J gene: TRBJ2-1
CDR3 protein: CASSFGVTGYNEQFF
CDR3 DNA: TGTGCCAGCAGCTTTGGAGTGACAGGTTACAATGAGCAGTTCTTC

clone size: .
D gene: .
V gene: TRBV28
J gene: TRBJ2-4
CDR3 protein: CASRKALRGGAKNIQYF
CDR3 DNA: TGTGCCAGCAGAAAGGCGCTGAGGGGGGGGGCCAAAAACATTCAGTACTTC

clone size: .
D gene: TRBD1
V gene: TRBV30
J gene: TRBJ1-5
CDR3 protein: CAWSSGQRNQPQHF
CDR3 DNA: TGTGCCTGGAGTTCGGGACAGAGGAATCAGCCCCAGCATTTT

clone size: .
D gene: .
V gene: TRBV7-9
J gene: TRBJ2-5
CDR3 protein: CASSLGWAQETQYF
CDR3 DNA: TGTGCCAGCAGCTTAGGCTGGGCCCAAGAGACCCAGTACTTC

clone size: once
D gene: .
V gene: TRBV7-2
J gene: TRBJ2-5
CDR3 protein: CASSLNGRAETQYF
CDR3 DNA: TGTGCCAGCAGCTTAAACGGCAGGGCTGAGACCCAGTACTTC

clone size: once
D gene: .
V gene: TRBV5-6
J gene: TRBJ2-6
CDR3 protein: CASTDSSGANVLTF
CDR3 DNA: TGTGCCAGCACCGACAGCTCTGGGGCCAACGTCCTGACTTTC

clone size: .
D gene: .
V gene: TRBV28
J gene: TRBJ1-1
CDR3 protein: CASTLLTNTEAFF
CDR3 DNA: TGTGCCAGCACCCTACTAACGAACACTGAAGCTTTCTTT

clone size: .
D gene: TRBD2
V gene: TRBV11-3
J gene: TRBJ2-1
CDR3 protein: CASSLDPTSGSPMFF
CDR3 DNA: TGTGCCAGCAGCTTAGATCCGACTAGCGGGAGCCCCATGTTCTTC

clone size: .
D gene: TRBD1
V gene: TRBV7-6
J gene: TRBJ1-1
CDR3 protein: CASSTRTGLNTEAFF
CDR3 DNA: TGTGCCAGCAGCACTAGGACAGGGCTCAACACTGAAGCTTTCTTT

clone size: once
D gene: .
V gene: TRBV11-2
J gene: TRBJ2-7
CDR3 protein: CASSLGGGSEQYF
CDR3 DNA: TGTGCCAGCAGCTTAGGTGGGGGGAGCGAGCAGTACTTC

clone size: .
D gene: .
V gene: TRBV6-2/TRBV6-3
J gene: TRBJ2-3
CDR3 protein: CASSYFADTQYF
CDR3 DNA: TGTGCCAGCAGTTACTTCGCAGATACGCAGTATTTT

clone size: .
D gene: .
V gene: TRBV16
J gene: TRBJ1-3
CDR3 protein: CASSPSEGYSGNTIYF
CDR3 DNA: TGTGCCAGCAGCCCAAGCGAGGGTTACTCTGGAAACACCATATATTTT